Below, 30 T cell receptor beta chains from the same sample are listed, as sequenced in a study of control samples from healthy donors and cancer patients. Here immunoSEQ multiplex PCR was the method, and the copy in TCRdb shows in-frame clones only, minus some. The table shows about 130,000 clones, with roughly 94% occurring only once. Sample: PBMCs. The receptors originated from a man between 60 and 75 years old with colorectal cancer.

The V and J genes are TRBV30 and TRBJ1-4; TRBD1 agrees at 8 bases. The J segment lost 6 bases and the V segment lost 4 bases, leaving 7 bases of the junction unmatched. There are 14 residues in the CDR3. CDR1 is GTSNPN and CDR2 is SVGIG in the germline V gene (reference sequence). The CDR3 nucleotides read TGTGCCTGGACGCGACAGGGGACGGATGAAAAACTGTTTTTT. This gives the protein CAWTRQGTDEKLFF.

The chain combines TRBV14 with TRBJ2-7, with a weak D call TRBD2 (5 bases). The V gene lost 7 bases and the J gene lost 2 bases, with 9 bases spanning the gap. CDR1 and CDR2 (germline): SGHDN, FVKESK. The CDR3 runs to 12 residues. The CDR3 DNA is TGTGCCAGCATCCCCGGGACCTACGAGCAGTACTTC. Amino acid sequence: CASIPGTYEQYF. The whole variable domain, remainder taken from reference TRBV14 and TRBJ2-7, is EAGVTQFPSHSVIEKGQTVTLRCDPISGHDNLYWYRRVMGKEIKFLLHFVKESKQDESGMPNNRFLAERTGGTYSTLKVQPAELEDSGVYFCASIPGTYEQYFGPGTRLTVT.

The chain has TRBV6-2 or TRBV6-3 and TRBJ2-3, with TRBD1 matching 7 bases. CDR1 and CDR2 (germline): MNHEY, SVGEGT. The CDR3 runs 15 residues. Trimming at V came to 3 bases and at J to 4 bases, leaving 7 bases not matched to a gene. CDR3 loop: CASSYGAGGSDTQYF. For the CDR3, the DNA is TGTGCCAGCAGTTATGGGGCAGGGGGATCAGATACGCAGTATTTT.

The chain carries TRBV5-1 and TRBJ2-3, with D possibly matching TRBD1 (5 bases). The CDR3 is made up of 15 amino acids. Deletions cut 0 bases from V and 0 bases from J, with 8 bases between. CDR1 and CDR2 (germline): SGHRS, YFSETQ. CDR3 loop: CASSLEGASTDTQYF. As DNA, the CDR3 is TGCGCCAGCAGCTTGGAAGGGGCTAGCACAGATACGCAGTATTTT.

The genes are TRBV7-2 and TRBJ1-5, with 8 bases fitting TRBD1. The CDR3 is made up of 16 amino acids. The germline V gene has CDR1 SGHTA and CDR2 FQGNSA. Trimming cost V 3 bases and J 0 bases; bases outside gene matches: 4. CDR3 sequence (DNA): TGTGCCAGCAGCTTTGGACAGGGATATAGCAATCAGCCCCAGCATTTT. Translating it yields CASSFGQGYSNQPQHF.

The rearrangement uses TRBV19 and TRBJ1-5; perhaps TRBD1 as D (5 bases). V was pared by 4 bases and J by 7 bases, with 11 bases between. Germline loops: CDR1 LNHDA, CDR2 SQIVND (reference sequence). The CDR3 runs to 13 residues. CDR3 sequence (DNA): TGTGCCAGTAGTACAATAGGGGACCAGCCCCAGCATTTT. Protein: CASSTIGDQPQHF. Full variable domain (outside the CDR3, taken from reference TRBV19 and TRBJ1-5): DGGITQSPKYLFRKEGQNVTLSCEQNLNHDAMYWYRQDPGQGLRLIYYSQIVNDFQKGDIAEGYSVSREKKESFPLTVTSAQKNPTAFYLCASSTIGDQPQHFGDGTRLSIL.

CDR3 in DNA: TGTGCCAGCAGCTTAGCCCCCAGTAACTATGGCTACACCTTC. Protein: CASSLAPSNYGYTF. The chain couples TRBV7-2 to TRBJ1-2; D not resolved. Germline lookup yields CDR1 SGHTA and CDR2 FQGNSA. With 0 bases removed from V and 1 base from J, the gap between germline ends came to 6 bases. There are 14 residues in the CDR3.

This rearrangement joins TRBV12-3 or TRBV12-4 to TRBJ1-4, with unresolved D. V was shortened by 9 bases and J by 8 bases, with 16 bases between the two germline ends. CDR3 length equals 13 residues. The CDR3: CASSEPGREKLFF. CDR3 DNA: TGTGCCAGTTCGGAGCCCGGACGGGAAAAACTGTTTTTT.

This chain joins TRBV6-5 and TRBJ2-3; D possibly matches TRBD1 or TRBD2 (5 bases each). The germline V gene encodes CDR1 MNHEY and CDR2 SVGAGI. With 2 bases removed from V and 8 bases from J, the gap between germline ends came to 14 bases. This CDR3 has 14 amino acids. CDR3 nucleotide sequence: TGTGCCAGCAGTTACGGGGGTCCCCCGGGTACGCAGTATTTT. This encodes CASSYGGPPGTQYF.

The chain recombines TRBV4-1 with TRBJ2-5; D remains unclear. Per germline, CDR1 MGHRA and CDR2 YSYEKL. Trimming cost V 3 bases and J 4 bases, with 9 bases left between them. The CDR3 sequence is 13 residues long. CDR3 in amino acids: CASSQIEIETQYF. CDR3 coding DNA: TGCGCCAGCAGCCAGATCGAGATAGAGACCCAGTACTTC.

Concerning this clone itself: Different DNA sequences within this sample yield the same CDR3. The chain links TRBV5-4 to TRBJ1-1, with a weak D call TRBD1 (6 bases). V was trimmed by 3 bases and J by 1 base, leaving 7 bases between them. Per the germline V gene, CDR1 is SGHNT and CDR2 is YYREEE (reference sequence). The CDR3 loop spans 13 amino acids. CDR3 in amino acids: CASSSGQNTEAFF. Written as DNA, the CDR3 is TGTGCCAGCAGCTCGGGACAGAACACTGAAGCTTTCTTT. Using reference TRBV5-4 and TRBJ1-1 for the parts outside the CDR3, the full variable domain is ETGVTQSPTHLIKTRGQQVTLRCSSQSGHNTVSWYQQALGQGPQFIFQYYREEENGRGNFPPRFSGLQFPNYSSELNVNALELDDSALYLCASSSGQNTEAFFGQGTRLTVV.

V usage is TRBV3-1 (or the pseudogene TRBV3-2) and J usage is TRBJ2-1; unclear D gene. There are 12 residues in the CDR3. CDR1 LGHDT and CDR2 YNNKEL come from the germline V gene (reference sequence). Deletions cut 4 bases from V and 3 bases from J, with 4 bases between. The CDR3 DNA is TGTGCCAGCAGCCGGAACTACAATGAGCAGTTCTTC. Translation gives CASSRNYNEQFF.

The chain couples TRBV6-5 to TRBJ2-3; D is unclear. V lost 7 bases and J 2 bases, leaving 10 bases between the germline ends. The CDR3 totals 13 residues. CDR1 and CDR2 (germline): MNHEY, SVGAGI. The CDR3 DNA is TGTGCCAGCAACGCTCGGGTCACAGATACGCAGTATTTT. It is translated as CASNARVTDTQYF.

This chain uses TRBV9 with TRBJ2-3; D is perhaps TRBD2 (5 bases). Deletions cut 1 base from V and 0 bases from J, with 9 bases between. CDR1 is SGDLS, CDR2 YYNGEE, per germline. This CDR3 region has 15 residues. CDR3 DNA sequence: TGTGCCAGCAGCGTATATCTAGCTAGCACAGATACGCAGTATTTT. Protein: CASSVYLASTDTQYF.

J is TRBJ2-7 and V is TRBV25-1, with a tentative D call TRBD1 (5 bases). Trimming pared 4 bases from V and 3 bases from J, leaving 7 bases between. The CDR3 contains 12 residues. CDR1 MGHDK and CDR2 SYGVNS come from the germline V gene. In DNA form, the CDR3 reads TGTGCCAGCAGTGGCCAGGGCTACGAGCAGTACTTC. Translation gives CASSGQGYEQYF.

This chain uses TRBV30 with TRBJ1-1, with a tentative D call TRBD1 (5 bases). This CDR3 spans 13 amino acids. The ends were cut back, 4 bases at V and 4 bases at J, with 13 bases in the middle. From germline, CDR1 is GTSNPN and CDR2 SVGIG (reference sequence). The CDR3 is CAWTLGQPTEAFF. The CDR3, as DNA: TGTGCCTGGACTCTAGGACAACCCACTGAAGCTTTCTTT.

CDR3 residues: CASSITGGAFNYGYTF. In DNA form, the CDR3 reads TGTGCCAGTAGTATAACAGGGGGCGCATTTAACTATGGCTACACCTTC. The chain joins TRBV19 to TRBJ1-2, with 9 bases aligning to TRBD1. The V gene's germline CDR1 is LNHDA and CDR2 SQIVND (reference sequence). The CDR3 contains 16 residues. Losses at the gene ends were 2 bases for V and 1 base for J; bases not matched to a gene: 5.

The chain uses TRBV6-1 and TRBJ2-2, with 13 bases that match TRBD2. Germline V CDR1 and CDR2: MNHNS, SASEGT. Trimming at V came to 4 bases and at J to 4 bases, leaving 6 bases not matched to a gene. The CDR3 loop spans 17 amino acids. This chain's CDR3 is CASSAGLAGAFTGELFF. The CDR3 region has the DNA TGTGCCAGCAGTGCCGGACTAGCGGGGGCCTTCACCGGGGAGCTGTTTTTT.

Worth noting for this clone: Other nucleotide sequences from this sample produce the same CDR3. This chain uses TRBV2 with TRBJ1-5; TRBD1 matches at 7 bases. Germline trimming cut 4 bases from V and 5 bases from J; bases unmatched to any gene: 5. The germline V gene has CDR1 SNHLY and CDR2 FYNNEI. CDR3 size: 14 residues. The CDR3 loop reads CASSGQGRDQPQHF. Written as DNA, the CDR3 is TGTGCCAGCAGTGGACAGGGCCGGGATCAGCCCCAGCATTTT.

The sample holds one count of this clone. The chain couples TRBV6-2 or TRBV6-3 to TRBJ1-4; no clear D. This CDR3 contains 16 residues. Trimming left V 2 bases short and J 8 bases short, with 18 bases between. Germline values: CDR1 MNHEY, CDR2 SVGEGT. This CDR3 is CASSYPGKNWREKLFF. As DNA, the CDR3 is TGTGCCAGCAGTTACCCCGGGAAGAACTGGAGGGAAAAACTGTTTTTT.

This chain connects TRBV5-1 to TRBJ2-5; D is unresolved. Trimming stripped 1 base from V and 0 bases from J, with 10 bases between. The CDR3 extends over 15 amino acids. From germline, CDR1 is SGHRS and CDR2 YFSETQ. CDR3 in DNA: TGCGCCAGCAGCTTGATTTCATCATACCAAGAGACCCAGTACTTC. It translates to CASSLISSYQETQYF.

V usage is TRBV25-1 and J usage is TRBJ2-7, with D perhaps TRBD1 (6 bases). Trimming stripped 4 bases from V and 2 bases from J, with 12 bases between. Germline lookup yields CDR1 MGHDK and CDR2 SYGVNS. The CDR3 is 14 amino acids. The CDR3: CASSGAGVTYEQYF. As DNA, the CDR3 is TGTGCCAGCAGTGGAGCAGGGGTAACCTACGAGCAGTACTTC.

This CDR3 is CASSETGPPYEQYF. DNA of the CDR3: TGTGCCAGCAGTGAGACAGGTCCTCCCTACGAGCAGTACTTC. The J gene is TRBJ2-7, the V gene TRBV6-2 or TRBV6-3, with D possibly matching TRBD1 (6 bases). This CDR3 spans 14 amino acids. Deletions cut 5 bases from V and 2 bases from J, with 13 bases between. Per the germline V gene, CDR1 is MNHEY and CDR2 is SVGEGT.

This CDR3 is CASLGQPTEAFF. CDR3 sequence (DNA): TGTGCCAGCCTTGGGCAGCCCACTGAAGCTTTCTTT. The chain carries TRBV28 and TRBJ1-1; D unresolved. V dropped 8 bases and J dropped 4 bases, with 11 bases sitting between them. This CDR3 contains 12 residues. CDR1 and CDR2 from the germline V gene are MDHEN and SYDVKM.

The chain couples TRBV7-9 to TRBJ1-4; the match to TRBD1 covers 9 bases. From germline, CDR1 is SEHNR and CDR2 FQNEAQ (reference sequence). The CDR3 sequence is 15 residues long. The V and J ends lost 2 bases and 5 bases, in that order; junction bases with no gene match: 3. CDR3 sequence reads: CASSLRTGGNEKLFF. In DNA, the CDR3 is TGTGCCAGCAGCTTAAGAACAGGGGGCAATGAAAAACTGTTTTTT.

V is TRBV11-3 and J is TRBJ2-1; a possible D gene is TRBD2 (5 bases). CDR3 length equals 16 residues. Germline values: CDR1 SGHNT, CDR2 YENEEA. V was trimmed by 5 bases and J by 4 bases, leaving 18 bases between them. DNA for the CDR3: TGTGCCAGCAGCCCTCGAGTTGCGGGTCTGTACAATGAGCAGTTCTTC. As protein: CASSPRVAGLYNEQFF.

V is TRBV30 and J is TRBJ2-7; TRBD1 is a possible D gene (5 bases). Germline V gives CDR1 GTSNPN, CDR2 SVGIG (reference sequence). The V gene lost 0 bases and the J gene lost 7 bases, with 13 bases spanning the gap. The CDR3 covers 13 residues. CDR3 amino acids: CAWSVLQAIEQYF. CDR3 DNA: TGTGCCTGGAGTGTACTACAGGCGATAGAGCAGTACTTC.

V usage is TRBV12-3 or TRBV12-4 and J usage is TRBJ1-2, with a tentative D call TRBD1 (5 bases). V lost 5 bases to trimming and J lost 8 bases, with 15 bases between them. The length of the CDR3 is 13 residues. Here the CDR3 DNA reads TGTGCCAGCAGTAAGGGAGGGGAATTGGGCTACACCTTC. It specifies CASSKGGELGYTF.

The gene calls are TRBV5-1 and TRBJ2-5; D is ambiguous. Trimming removed 0 bases from V and 2 bases from J, with 11 bases in between. This CDR3 contains 15 residues. Germline V CDR1 and CDR2: SGHRS, YFSETQ. CDR3 residues: CASSLVSANQETQYF. The DNA of the CDR3 is TGCGCCAGCAGCTTGGTGTCAGCGAATCAAGAGACCCAGTACTTC.

The chain has TRBV7-9 and TRBJ1-6; 9 nucleotides line up with TRBD1. The CDR3 covers 17 residues. Per the germline V gene, CDR1 is SEHNR and CDR2 is FQNEAQ (reference sequence). J lost 7 bases, V lost 1 base, and 8 bases had no gene match. The CDR3 loop reads CASSLGGTGGINSPLHF. CDR3 DNA: TGTGCCAGCAGCTTAGGGGGTACAGGGGGCATCAATTCACCCCTCCACTTT.